Below are 26 T cell receptor beta chains sequenced from a single sample in a study of cytomegalovirus exposure and HLA in healthy donors. PCR amplification relied on 60 Vbeta primers (plus 13 Jbeta primers). This table comes from immunoSEQ multiplex PCR, and its TCRdb copy is limited to in-frame clones, with some not included. The data include 65,000 to 90,000 clones; the top ten clones carry roughly 2.8%. Material for sequencing was PBMCs. The receptors were gathered from a man in his forties in good health and CMV-seronegative.

The chain carries TRBV5-6 and TRBJ1-5; D remains ambiguous. V gave up 4 bases and J gave up 5 bases, with 10 bases separating them. Germline loops: CDR1 SGHDT, CDR2 YYEEEE. This CDR3 has 13 amino acids. Written as DNA, the CDR3 is TGTGCCAGCAGCCGCGGGATTTATCAGCCCCAGCATTTT. Protein sequence: CASSRGIYQPQHF. Drawing the rest from reference TRBV5-6 and TRBJ1-5, the complete variable domain is DAGVTQSPTHLIKTRGQQVTLRCSPKSGHDTVSWYQQALGQGPQFIFQYYEEEERQRGNFPDRFSGHQFPNYSSELNVNALLLGDSALYLCASSRGIYQPQHFGDGTRLSIL.

The chain joins TRBV9 to TRBJ2-2, with 8 bases matching TRBD1. Germline CDR1 reads SGDLS; CDR2 reads YYNGEE. The CDR3 totals 16 residues. Unmatched junction bases numbered 11, after V lost 5 bases and J lost 5 bases. Here the CDR3 reads CASSGRVDRVTGELFF. The CDR3 coding sequence is TGTGCCAGCAGTGGGCGGGTGGACAGGGTTACCGGGGAGCTGTTTTTT.

V usage is TRBV5-8 and J usage is TRBJ2-1; D not certain. The germline V and J ends were trimmed by 3 bases and 6 bases, with 4 bases remaining between them. The V gene's germline CDR1 is SGHTS and CDR2 YDEGEE. This CDR3 comprises 11 residues. CDR3 loop: CASSWSNEQFF. The CDR3 region has the DNA TGTGCCAGCAGCTGGAGCAATGAGCAGTTCTTC.

In DNA, the CDR3 is TGCGCCAGCAGTCTACAGGGGGCTTTTAGAGAGACCCAGTACTTC. It yields the protein CASSLQGAFRETQYF. The chain joins TRBV5-1 to TRBJ2-5, with 9 bases lining up with TRBD1. Germline CDR1 reads SGHRS; CDR2 reads YFSETQ. With 5 bases clipped from V and 4 bases from J, the junction kept 9 bases outside the gene matches. This CDR3 region has 15 residues.

This chain joins TRBV11-3 and TRBJ1-1, with 9 bases aligning to TRBD1. Germline V gene sequence: CDR1 SGHNT, CDR2 YENEEA. The junction had 10 bases not matched to a gene; V was cut back by 0 bases and J by 2 bases. The CDR3 is made up of 18 amino acids. This chain's CDR3 is CASSLETGGDRVNTEAFF. The DNA of the CDR3 is TGTGCCAGCAGCTTAGAGACCGGGGGGGACAGGGTAAACACTGAAGCTTTCTTT.

V and J are TRBV2 and TRBJ2-1; TRBD1 agrees at 8 bases. The CDR3 length is 13 residues. From germline, CDR1 is SNHLY and CDR2 FYNNEI. Unmatched junction bases numbered 3, after V lost 5 bases and J lost 6 bases. The CDR3 loop is CASSSDRANEQFF. The CDR3 DNA reads as TGTGCCAGCAGTTCGGACAGGGCCAATGAGCAGTTCTTC.

V and J are TRBV5-1 and TRBJ2-1; possible D gene TRBD1, 5 bases. This CDR3 has 12 amino acids. Trimming removed 0 bases from V and 9 bases from J, with 7 bases in between. The germline V gene has CDR1 SGHRS and CDR2 YFSETQ. In DNA form, the CDR3 reads TGCGCCAGCAGCTTGGGGGGCACTGAGCAGTTCTTC. It codes for CASSLGGTEQFF.

The chain employs TRBV7-8 and TRBJ2-4, with 14 nucleotides matching TRBD2. The CDR3 consists of 20 residues. Germline-derived CDR1 and CDR2 are SGHVS and FQNEAQ. Unmatched junction bases numbered 13, after V lost 5 bases and J lost 1 base. Written as DNA, the CDR3 is TGTGCCAGCAGCCCCATCAGGGGGACTAGCGGGGGTCTTGCCAAAAACATTCAGTACTTC. It is translated as CASSPIRGTSGGLAKNIQYF.

The chain recombines TRBV30 with TRBJ2-5; possible D gene TRBD2, 6 bases. V dropped 0 bases and J dropped 4 bases, with 15 bases sitting between them. From germline, CDR1 is GTSNPN and CDR2 SVGIG (reference sequence). This CDR3 contains 15 residues. CDR3 nucleotides: TGTGCCTGGAGTGTCTCCAGCGGAGCGGGAGAGACCCAGTACTTC. It translates to CAWSVSSGAGETQYF.

The chain is built from TRBV9 and TRBJ1-1; tentatively, D is TRBD1 (6 bases). The CDR3 covers 13 residues. Trimming stripped 4 bases from V and 7 bases from J, with 14 bases between. Germline V gene data show CDR1 as SGDLS and CDR2 as YYNGEE. The CDR3 nucleotides are TGTGCCAGCAGCAGCTCAGGGGACGATGAAGCTTTCTTT. As protein: CASSSSGDDEAFF.

The genes are TRBV7-2 and TRBJ1-1; 7 bases agree with TRBD1. V lost 4 bases, J lost 2 bases, and 4 bases stayed unmatched. The CDR3 loop spans 14 amino acids. Germline values: CDR1 SGHTA, CDR2 FQGNSA. CDR3 coding DNA: TGTGCCAGCAGCTACAGGGGTCTTAACACTGAAGCTTTCTTT. This codes for CASSYRGLNTEAFF. Together with reference TRBV7-2 and TRBJ1-1, the CDR3 gives the full variable domain: GAGVSQSPSNKVTEKGKDVELRCDPISGHTALYWYRQSLGQGLEFLIYFQGNSAPDKSGLPSDRFSAERTGGSVSTLTIQRTQQEDSAVYLCASSYRGLNTEAFFGQGTRLTVV.

The chain links TRBV29-1 to TRBJ1-1; 10 bases are shared with TRBD1. The CDR3 extends over 13 amino acids. V shed 7 bases, J shed 1 base, and the junction held 3 bases outside the gene matches. From germline, CDR1 is SQVTM and CDR2 ANQGSEA. The CDR3 reads CSARDRGNTEAFF. DNA of the CDR3: TGCAGCGCCCGGGACAGGGGGAACACTGAAGCTTTCTTT.

The V and J genes are TRBV4-1 and TRBJ1-1; D is ambiguous. CDR3 size: 16 residues. Trimming removed 3 bases from V and 0 bases from J, with 14 bases in between. Germline V gives CDR1 MGHRA, CDR2 YSYEKL. The CDR3 here is CASSQKGRPLNTEAFF. The CDR3 region has the DNA TGCGCCAGCAGCCAGAAAGGCAGGCCTTTGAACACTGAAGCTTTCTTT.

This chain uses TRBV5-6 with TRBJ1-1; D is undetermined. V lost 1 base and J 0 bases, leaving 10 bases between the germline ends. This CDR3 has 15 amino acids. Germline V gives CDR1 SGHDT, CDR2 YYEEEE. The CDR3 bases are TGTGCCAGCAGCTTGAGTTCTTACATGAACACTGAAGCTTTCTTT. This gives the protein CASSLSSYMNTEAFF. The full variable domain, completed using reference TRBV5-6 and TRBJ1-1, is DAGVTQSPTHLIKTRGQQVTLRCSPKSGHDTVSWYQQALGQGPQFIFQYYEEEERQRGNFPDRFSGHQFPNYSSELNVNALLLGDSALYLCASSLSSYMNTEAFFGQGTRLTVV.

This rearrangement joins TRBV5-1 to TRBJ2-1; perhaps TRBD2 as D (6 bases). The germline CDR1 and CDR2 sequences are SGHRS and YFSETQ. The CDR3 extends over 15 amino acids. V lost 0 bases and J 12 bases, leaving 19 bases between the germline ends. The CDR3: CASSLARTTNDGQFF. The CDR3 nucleotides are TGCGCCAGCAGCTTGGCCCGGACTACGAATGATGGGCAGTTCTTC.

This chain links TRBV6-5 with TRBJ1-3; D remains ambiguous. Germline V gene lookup returns CDR1 MNHEY and CDR2 SVGAGI. CDR3 length: 11 residues. V lost 10 bases and J lost 4, with 8 bases in between. The CDR3 coding sequence is TGTGCCACGCACAGAGGAAACACCATATATTTT. This sequence encodes CATHRGNTIYF.

The chain is built from TRBV7-6 and TRBJ1-6; the match to TRBD1 covers 7 bases. From germline, CDR1 is SGHVS and CDR2 FNYEAQ. CDR3 length: 17 amino acids. The trim removed 6 bases at V and 0 bases at J, leaving 8 bases unmatched. CDR3 sequence: CASRAGTASSYNSPLHF. In DNA form, the CDR3 reads TGTGCCAGCAGGGCGGGGACAGCGAGCTCCTATAATTCACCCCTCCACTTT.

This chain joins TRBV6-1 and TRBJ1-2; D is uncertain. Trimming cost V 10 bases and J 4 bases, with 10 bases left between them. Germline assignment: CDR1 MNHNS and CDR2 SASEGT. This CDR3 is 11 amino acids long. The CDR3: CATVSSYGYTF. DNA of the CDR3: TGTGCCACTGTCTCTTCCTATGGCTACACCTTC.

The chain recombines TRBV12-2 with TRBJ2-3; the table's D call, TRBD1, was not checked against the DNA. TRBV12-2 is deemed a pseudogene. The CDR3 loop spans 18 amino acids. The CDR3 DNA reads as TGTGCAAGTCGCTTAGTGGGATTACAGGGGATTCGGCCAGATACGCAGTATTTT. The encoded protein is CASRLVGLQGIRPDTQYF.

The V gene is TRBV25-1, the J gene TRBJ1-1; the D is unclear. CDR1 is MGHDK, CDR2 SYGVNS, per germline. The CDR3 sequence is 11 residues long. Trimming removed 3 bases from V and 10 bases from J, with 9 bases in between. The CDR3 DNA follows: TGTGCCAGCAGTGAGGGCTCAGGAGCTTTCTTT. It is translated as CASSEGSGAFF.

The chain recombines TRBV5-1 with TRBJ2-2, with 15 positions matching TRBD2. The trim removed 3 bases at V and 6 bases at J, leaving 0 bases unmatched. This CDR3 spans 15 amino acids. Germline assignment: CDR1 SGHRS and CDR2 YFSETQ. In nucleotides, the CDR3 is TGCGCCAGCAGCTGGACTAGCGGGGGGGCCGGGGAGCTGTTTTTT. It translates to CASSWTSGGAGELFF.

The rearrangement uses TRBV7-8 and TRBJ2-3, with 8 bases that match TRBD1. CDR3 length: 15 amino acids. From germline, CDR1 is SGHVS and CDR2 FQNEAQ. V was pared by 5 bases and J by 1 base, with 5 bases of the junction left unmatched. The CDR3 region is CASSAQGGRTDTQYF. The CDR3 DNA follows: TGTGCCAGCAGCGCACAGGGGGGACGCACAGATACGCAGTATTTT.

This chain connects TRBV15 to TRBJ1-1; 9 bases fit TRBD1. The CDR3 runs to 17 residues. The germline CDR1 and CDR2 sequences are LNHNV and YYDKDF (reference sequence). V was clipped by 1 base and J by 1 base; unmatched bases: 7. CDR3 sequence reads: CATSRGTGVVPNTEAFF. DNA of the CDR3: TGTGCCACCAGCAGAGGGACAGGGGTCGTTCCGAACACTGAAGCTTTCTTT.

The rearrangement links TRBV18 to TRBJ1-5; TRBD1 is a possible D gene (6 bases). There are 15 residues in the CDR3. CDR1 KGHSH and CDR2 LQKENI come from the germline V gene. Trimming removed 0 bases at V and 2 bases at J, with 8 bases between. The CDR3 reads CASSPPNRGNQPQHF. In DNA, the CDR3 is TGTGCCAGCTCACCACCGAACAGGGGCAATCAGCCCCAGCATTTT.

The V gene is TRBV30, the J gene TRBJ1-2; D is possibly TRBD1 (6 bases). The length of the CDR3 is 13 residues. V was cut by 0 bases and J by 8 bases, with 13 bases left in between. Germline V CDR1 and CDR2: GTSNPN, SVGIG (reference sequence). CDR3 in DNA: TGTGCCTGGAGTGTACTACAGGGCTCGGGCTACACCTTC. Its protein product is CAWSVLQGSGYTF.

The chain is built from TRBV11-2 and TRBJ2-5; 9 bases align to TRBD2. Unmatched junction bases numbered 6, after V lost 5 bases and J lost 5 bases. The CDR3 loop spans 14 amino acids. The germline gives CDR1 SGHAT, CDR2 FQNNGV. CDR3 coding DNA: TGTGCCAGCAGCAATAAGCGGGGGGCCGAGACCCAGTACTTC. Its translation is CASSNKRGAETQYF.